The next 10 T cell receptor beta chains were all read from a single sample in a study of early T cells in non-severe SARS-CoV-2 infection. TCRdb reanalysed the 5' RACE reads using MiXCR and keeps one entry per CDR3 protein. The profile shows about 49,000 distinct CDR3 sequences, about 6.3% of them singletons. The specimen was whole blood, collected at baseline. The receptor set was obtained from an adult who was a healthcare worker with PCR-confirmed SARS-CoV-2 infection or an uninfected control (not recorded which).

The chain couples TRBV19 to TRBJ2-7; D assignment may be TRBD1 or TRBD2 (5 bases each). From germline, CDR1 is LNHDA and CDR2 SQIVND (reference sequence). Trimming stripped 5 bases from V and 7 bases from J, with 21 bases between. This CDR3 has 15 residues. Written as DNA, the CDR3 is TGTGCCAGTAGTGCTGGGGGATGGGTCCGGGGAGAGCAGTACTTC. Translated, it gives CASSAGGWVRGEQYF.

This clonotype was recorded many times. DNA for the CDR3: TGCGCCAGCAGCCAAGATATCAGCACAGATACGCAGTATTTT. Translated: CASSQDISTDTQYF. This rearrangement joins TRBV4-3 to TRBJ2-3, with no clear D. V lost 0 bases and J 0 bases, leaving 4 bases between the germline ends. The CDR3 is made up of 14 amino acids. Germline loops: CDR1 LGHNA, CDR2 YSLEER.

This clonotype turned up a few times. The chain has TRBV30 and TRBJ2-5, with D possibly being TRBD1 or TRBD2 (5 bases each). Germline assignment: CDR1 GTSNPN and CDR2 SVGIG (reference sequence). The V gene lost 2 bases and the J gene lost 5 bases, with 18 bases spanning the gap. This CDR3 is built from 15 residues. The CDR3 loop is CAWSLRGPVCETQYF. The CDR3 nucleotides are TGTGCCTGGAGTCTCCGGGGCCCCGTTTGTGAGACCCAGTACTTC.

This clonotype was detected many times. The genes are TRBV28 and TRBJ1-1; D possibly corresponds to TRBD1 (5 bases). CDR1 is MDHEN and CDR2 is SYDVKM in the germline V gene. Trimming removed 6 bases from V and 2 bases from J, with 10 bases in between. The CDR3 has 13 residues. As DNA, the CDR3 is TGTGCCAGCAGGCCACAGGATAACACTGAAGCTTTCTTT. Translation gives CASRPQDNTEAFF.

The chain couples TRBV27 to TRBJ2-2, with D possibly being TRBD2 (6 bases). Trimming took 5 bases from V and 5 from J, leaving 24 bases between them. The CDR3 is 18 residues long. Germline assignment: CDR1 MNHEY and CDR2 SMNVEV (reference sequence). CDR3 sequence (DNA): TGTGCCAGCAGTCCCCGGGGGTACCATAGCAGTGAGACCGGGGAGCTGTTTTTT. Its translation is CASSPRGYHSSETGELFF.

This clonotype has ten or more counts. The DNA for the CDR3 is TGTGCCAGCAGCTCAGGTGTCAGAAGATCGGACAGGTGGAACACCGGGGAGCTGTTTTTT. Encoded protein: CASSSGVRRSDRWNTGELFF. The V call is TRBV7-9, the J call TRBJ2-2, with 7 bases aligning to TRBD1. CDR3 size: 20 residues. The J segment lost 1 base and the V segment lost 4 bases, leaving 18 bases of the junction unmatched. Germline loops: CDR1 SEHNR, CDR2 FQNEAQ (reference sequence).

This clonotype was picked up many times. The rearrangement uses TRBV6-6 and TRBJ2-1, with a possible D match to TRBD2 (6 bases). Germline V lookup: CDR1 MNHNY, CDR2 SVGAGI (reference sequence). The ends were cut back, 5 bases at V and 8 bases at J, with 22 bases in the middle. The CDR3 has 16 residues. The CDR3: CASSPRGAAGFHEQFF. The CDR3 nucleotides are TGTGCCAGCAGTCCTCGCGGGGCAGCAGGGTTCCATGAGCAGTTCTTC.

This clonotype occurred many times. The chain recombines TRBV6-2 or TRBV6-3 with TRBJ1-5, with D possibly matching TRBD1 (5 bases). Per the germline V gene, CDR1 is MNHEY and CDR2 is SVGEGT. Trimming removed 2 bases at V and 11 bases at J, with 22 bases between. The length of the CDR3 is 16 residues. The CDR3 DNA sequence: TGTGCCAGCAGTTACCCATATGGGGGTGGATTGCCGGCCCAGCATTTT. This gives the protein CASSYPYGGGLPAQHF.

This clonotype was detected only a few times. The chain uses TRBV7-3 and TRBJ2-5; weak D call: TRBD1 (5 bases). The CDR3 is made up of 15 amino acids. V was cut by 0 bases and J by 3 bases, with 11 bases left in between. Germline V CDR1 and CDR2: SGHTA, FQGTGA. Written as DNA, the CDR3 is TGTGCCAGCAGCTTAACGTCGGGCAGGGAAGAGACCCAGTACTTC. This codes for CASSLTSGREETQYF.

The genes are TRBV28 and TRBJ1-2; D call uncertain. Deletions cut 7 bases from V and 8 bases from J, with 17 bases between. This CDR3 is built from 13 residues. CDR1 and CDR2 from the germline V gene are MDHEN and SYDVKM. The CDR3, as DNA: TGTGCCAGCAACCCGACGTTCGCCGGGGGCTACACCTTC. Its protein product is CASNPTFAGGYTF.